Each of the 10 T cell receptor beta chains below was sequenced from the same sample in a study of regulatory T cells in long-lasting Graves disease. Time point reported: newly diagnosed GD, antithyroid drugs for less than 3 months. With RNA extracted from PBMCs as input, the TCR library was made. Through Arm-PCR of CDR3 regions and iRepertoire HTBI primers, TCR beta libraries were built. MiXCR, run by TCRdb on the multiplex PCR reads, gives a single entry per CDR3 protein. The repertoire holds about 400,000 distinct CDR3 sequences, with 15% to 20% as singletons. The sample also formed part of further work on T cells in Graves' hyperthyroidism and ophthalmopathy.

Here the sequenced sample was peripheral blood mononuclear cells (PBMCs), taken at new diagnosis, from a patient treated with antithyroid drugs. The source of these receptors is a woman younger than 30 with Graves disease.

This clonotype was picked up many times. This chain joins TRBV6-2 or TRBV6-3 and TRBJ2-3, with TRBD2 identical over 10 bases. Germline CDR1 reads MNHEY; CDR2 reads SVGEGT. J lost 6 bases, V lost 8 bases, and 14 bases had no gene match. This CDR3 spans 16 amino acids. CDR3 DNA: TGTGCCAGCGGGGCTAGCGGGGGATCGAGAATGGATACGCAGTATTTT. Amino acids: CASGASGGSRMDTQYF.

As to this clonotype: A junction end diverges from the germline sequence, so it may reflect a read error. The chain links TRBV4-3 to TRBJ2-7; TRBD2 aligns across 8 bases. Germline V lookup: CDR1 LGHNA, CDR2 YSLEER. The CDR3 contains 18 residues. CDR3 nucleotide sequence: TGCGCCAGCAGTCAAGATGCTCTTCGGGGGGGAAACTCCTACGAGCAGTACTTC. It is translated as CASSQDALRGGNSYEQYF.

The chain uses TRBV27 and TRBJ1-1; no reliable D call. The V gene lost 4 bases and the J gene lost 11 bases, with 11 bases spanning the gap. There are 11 residues in the CDR3. CDR1 is MNHEY and CDR2 is SMNVEV in the germline V gene (reference sequence). CDR3 nucleotides: TGTGCCAGCAGTTCCGGGGTGTACGCTTTCTTT. Encoded protein: CASSSGVYAFF.

Concerning this clonotype: A much larger clone differs from this one at a single base, so this may be a read error. The rearrangement links TRBV24-1 to TRBJ2-5; 11 positions match TRBD2. This CDR3 has 19 amino acids. The trim removed 4 bases at V and 4 bases at J, leaving 16 bases unmatched. Looked up from germline, CDR1 is KGHDR and CDR2 is SFDVKD. DNA of the CDR3: TGTGCCACCAGTGAATTCGGGACTAGCGGCCTGGCGAGAGGAGAGACCCAGTACTTC. Protein product: CATSEFGTSGLARGETQYF.

The table lists this clonotype with many counts. The CDR3 sequence is CASSPGLGDYGYTF. CDR3 coding DNA: TGTGCCAGCAGTCCCGGCCTAGGTGACTATGGCTACACCTTC. The chain has TRBV28 and TRBJ1-2; D is unresolved. Trimming pared 5 bases from V and 3 bases from J, leaving 13 bases between. Per germline, CDR1 MDHEN and CDR2 SYDVKM. The CDR3 extends over 14 amino acids.

The V and J genes are TRBV20-1 and TRBJ2-4; perhaps TRBD2 as D (5 bases). Trimming took 6 bases from V and 13 from J, leaving 16 bases between them. The CDR3 contains 11 residues. Per germline, CDR1 DFQATT and CDR2 SNEGSKA (reference sequence). CDR3 DNA: TGCAGTGCCACCTCGGACTCTCCACAGTACTTC. Protein sequence: CSATSDSPQYF.

This clonotype was recorded many times. This chain connects TRBV12-3 or TRBV12-4 to TRBJ2-1, with D possibly TRBD1 on 5 matching bases. The CDR3 is 13 residues long. The V and J ends lost 6 bases and 9 bases respectively, with 15 bases between them. The CDR3 is CASSRAQGGEQFF. The CDR3 DNA reads TGTGCCAGCAGCCGAGCCCAGGGCGGTGAGCAGTTCTTC.

The chain carries TRBV7-9 and TRBJ2-5; 9 nucleotides agree with TRBD1. The CDR3 consists of 14 residues. Germline CDR1 reads SEHNR; CDR2 reads FQNEAQ (reference sequence). Trimming cost V 5 bases and J 4 bases; bases outside gene matches: 5. For the CDR3, the DNA is TGTGCCAGCAGCCCGACAGGGGGTCGAGAGACCCAGTACTTC. The encoded protein is CASSPTGGRETQYF. Variable domain in full (rest from reference TRBV7-9 and TRBJ2-5): DTGVSQNPRHKITKRGQNVTFRCDPISEHNRLYWYRQTLGQGPEFLTYFQNEAQLEKSRLLSDRFSAERPKGSFSTLEIQRTEQGDSAMYLCASSPTGGRETQYFGPGTRLLVL.

The chain has TRBV27 and TRBJ1-5; weak D call: TRBD1 (6 bases). The CDR3 extends over 17 amino acids. Germline V gives CDR1 MNHEY, CDR2 SMNVEV (reference sequence). The V end lost 2 bases, the J end lost 1 base, and 15 bases lay between the germline ends. CDR3 DNA sequence: TGTGCCAGCAGTTTAGTTGGGGGGCGATTAAGCAATCAGCCCCAGCATTTT. Translated: CASSLVGGRLSNQPQHF.

This clonotype came up many times. The chain couples TRBV2 to TRBJ2-7; the match to TRBD1 covers 11 bases. Germline V gene lookup returns CDR1 SNHLY and CDR2 FYNNEI. CDR3 size: 14 residues. V lost 7 bases to trimming and J lost 2 bases; unmatched junction nucleotides: 4. CDR3 amino acids: CASTGQGVAYEQYF. Here the CDR3 DNA reads TGTGCCAGCACGGGACAGGGGGTCGCCTACGAGCAGTACTTC.